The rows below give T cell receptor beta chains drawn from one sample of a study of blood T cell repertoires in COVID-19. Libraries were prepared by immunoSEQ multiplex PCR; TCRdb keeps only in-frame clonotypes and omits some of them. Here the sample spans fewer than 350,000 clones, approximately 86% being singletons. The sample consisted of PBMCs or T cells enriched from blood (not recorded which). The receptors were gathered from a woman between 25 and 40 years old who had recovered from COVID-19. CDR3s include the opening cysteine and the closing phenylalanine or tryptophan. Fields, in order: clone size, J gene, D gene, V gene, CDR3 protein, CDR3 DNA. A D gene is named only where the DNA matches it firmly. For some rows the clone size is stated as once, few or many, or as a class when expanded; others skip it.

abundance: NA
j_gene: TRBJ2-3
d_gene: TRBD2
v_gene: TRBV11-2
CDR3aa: CASSPRTGTSATDTQYF
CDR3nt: TGTGCCAGCAGCCCGAGAACCGGGACTAGCGCCACAGATACGCAGTATTTT

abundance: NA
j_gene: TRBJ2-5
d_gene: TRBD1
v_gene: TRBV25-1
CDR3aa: CASSVLGGPGETQYF
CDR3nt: TGTGCCAGCAGTGTATTAGGGGGCCCAGGAGAGACCCAGTACTTC

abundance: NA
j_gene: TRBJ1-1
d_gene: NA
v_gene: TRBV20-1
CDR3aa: CSAFSETEAFF
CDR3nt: TGCAGTGCTTTCTCGGAGACTGAAGCTTTCTTT

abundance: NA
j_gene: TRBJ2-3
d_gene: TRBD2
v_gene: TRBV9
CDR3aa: CASSGGSGGPTDTQYF
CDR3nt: TGTGCCAGCAGCGGCGGTAGCGGGGGCCCCACAGATACGCAGTATTTT

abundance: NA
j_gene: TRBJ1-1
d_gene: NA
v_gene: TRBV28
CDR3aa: CASSPPGPGNTEAFF
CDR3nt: TGTGCCAGCAGTCCCCCTGGTCCAGGGAACACTGAAGCTTTCTTT

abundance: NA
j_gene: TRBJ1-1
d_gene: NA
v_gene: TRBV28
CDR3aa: CASNLQGRGVNTEAFF
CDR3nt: TGTGCCAGCAATCTACAAGGCCGCGGGGTGAACACTGAAGCTTTCTTT

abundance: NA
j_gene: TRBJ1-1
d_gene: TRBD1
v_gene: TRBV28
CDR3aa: CASGGTGGYTEAFF
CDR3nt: TGTGCCAGCGGAGGGACAGGGGGCTACACTGAAGCTTTCTTT

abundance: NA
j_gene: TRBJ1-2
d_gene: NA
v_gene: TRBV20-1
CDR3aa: CSASEWGQQGYTF
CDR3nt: TGCAGTGCTAGTGAGTGGGGGCAACAAGGCTACACCTTC

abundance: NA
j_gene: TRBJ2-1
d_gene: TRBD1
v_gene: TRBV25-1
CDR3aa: CASAGTGAYNEQFF
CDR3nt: TGTGCCTCGGCCGGGACAGGGGCCTACAATGAGCAGTTCTTC

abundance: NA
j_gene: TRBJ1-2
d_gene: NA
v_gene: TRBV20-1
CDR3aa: CSASSYGYTF
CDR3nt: TGCAGTGCTAGCAGCTATGGCTACACCTTC

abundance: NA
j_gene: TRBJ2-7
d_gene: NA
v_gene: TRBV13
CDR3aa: CASSSRGYEQYF
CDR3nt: TGTGCCAGCAGCTCTCGGGGCTACGAGCAGTACTTC

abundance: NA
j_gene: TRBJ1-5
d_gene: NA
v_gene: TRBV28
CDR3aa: CASSYEATGLYSNQPQHF
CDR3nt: TGTGCCAGCAGTTATGAAGCCACAGGGCTCTATAGCAATCAGCCCCAGCATTTT

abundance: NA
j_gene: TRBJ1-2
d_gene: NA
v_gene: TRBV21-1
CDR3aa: CASSKGNRAHGYTF
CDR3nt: TGTGCCAGCAGCAAGGGAAACAGGGCCCATGGCTACACCTTC

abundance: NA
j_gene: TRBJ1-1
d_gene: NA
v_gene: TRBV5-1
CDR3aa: CASSLDNLSGNTEAFF
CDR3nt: TGCGCCAGCAGCTTGGACAACCTAAGCGGGAACACTGAAGCTTTCTTT

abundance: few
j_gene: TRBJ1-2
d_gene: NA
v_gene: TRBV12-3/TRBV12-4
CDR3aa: CASSGLIYGYTF
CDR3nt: TGTGCCAGCAGTGGGCTCATCTATGGCTACACCTTC

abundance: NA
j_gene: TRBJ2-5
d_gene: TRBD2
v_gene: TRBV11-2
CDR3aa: CASRRAGDGGETQYF
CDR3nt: TGTGCCAGTCGCCGGGCGGGGGACGGGGGAGAGACCCAGTACTTC

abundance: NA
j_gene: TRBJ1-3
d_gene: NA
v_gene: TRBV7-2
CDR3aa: CASSLVSSGLNSGNTIYF
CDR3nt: TGTGCCAGCAGCTTAGTTTCGTCAGGACTCAACTCTGGAAACACCATATATTTT

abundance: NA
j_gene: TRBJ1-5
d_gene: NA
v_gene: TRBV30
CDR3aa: CAWSRPDSRNQPQHF
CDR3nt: TGTGCCTGGAGTAGGCCGGACAGCCGAAATCAGCCCCAGCATTTT

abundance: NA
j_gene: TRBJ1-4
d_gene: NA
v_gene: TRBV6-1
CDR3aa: CASSETVVGVKLFF
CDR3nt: TGTGCCAGCAGTGAGACAGTCGTAGGAGTGAAACTGTTTTTT

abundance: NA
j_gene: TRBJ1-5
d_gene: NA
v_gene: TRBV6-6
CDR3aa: CASTPQGTGQPQHF
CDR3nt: TGTGCCAGCACCCCACAGGGAACGGGGCAGCCCCAGCATTTT

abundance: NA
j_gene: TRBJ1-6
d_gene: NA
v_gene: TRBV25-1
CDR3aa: CASSESGGGLNSPLHF
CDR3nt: TGTGCCAGCAGTGAATCGGGCGGCGGGCTTAACTCACCCCTCCACTTT

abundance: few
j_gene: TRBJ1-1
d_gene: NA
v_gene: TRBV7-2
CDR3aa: CASSLVRQNTEAFF
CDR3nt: TGTGCCAGCAGCTTAGTCAGACAGAACACTGAAGCTTTCTTT

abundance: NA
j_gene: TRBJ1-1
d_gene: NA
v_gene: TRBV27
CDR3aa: CASSLYVGQNTEAFF
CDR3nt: TGTGCCAGCAGTTTATACGTGGGCCAAAACACTGAAGCTTTCTTT

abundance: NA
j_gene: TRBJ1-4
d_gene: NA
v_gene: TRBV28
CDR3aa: CASTGRPEKLFF
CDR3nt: TGTGCCAGTACCGGTCGCCCTGAAAAACTGTTTTTT

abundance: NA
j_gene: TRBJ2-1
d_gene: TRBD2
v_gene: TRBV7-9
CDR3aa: CASSPRLADYNEQFF
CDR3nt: TGTGCCAGCAGCCCCCGACTAGCGGACTACAACGAGCAGTTCTTC

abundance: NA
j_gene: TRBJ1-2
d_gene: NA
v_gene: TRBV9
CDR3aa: CASSVERTGRENYGYTF
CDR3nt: TGTGCCAGCAGCGTAGAAAGAACAGGGCGAGAGAACTATGGCTACACCTTC

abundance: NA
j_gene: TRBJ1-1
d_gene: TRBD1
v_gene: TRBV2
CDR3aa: CASSEADRAGMNTEAFF
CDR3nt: TGTGCCAGCAGTGAAGCCGACAGGGCGGGAATGAACACTGAAGCTTTCTTT

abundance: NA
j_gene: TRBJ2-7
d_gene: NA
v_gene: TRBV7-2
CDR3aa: CASSLESGDHEQYF
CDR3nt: TGTGCCAGCAGCTTAGAATCGGGGGACCACGAGCAGTACTTC